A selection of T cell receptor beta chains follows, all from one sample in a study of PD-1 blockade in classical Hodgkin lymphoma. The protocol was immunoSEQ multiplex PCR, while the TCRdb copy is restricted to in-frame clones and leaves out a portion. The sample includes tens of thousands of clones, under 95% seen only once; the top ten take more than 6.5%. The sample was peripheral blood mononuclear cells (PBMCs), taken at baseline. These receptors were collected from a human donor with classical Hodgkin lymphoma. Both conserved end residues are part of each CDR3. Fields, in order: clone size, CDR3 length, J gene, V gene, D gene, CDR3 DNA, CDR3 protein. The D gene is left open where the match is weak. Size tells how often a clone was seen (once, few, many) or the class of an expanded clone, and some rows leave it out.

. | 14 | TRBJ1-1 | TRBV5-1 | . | TGCGCCAGCAGCGGGGGAGAGATTAACACTGAAGCTTTCTTT | CASSGGEINTEAFF
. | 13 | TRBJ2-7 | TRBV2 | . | TGTGCCAGCAGTCCGGGACAAAAATACGAGCAGTACTTC | CASSPGQKYEQYF
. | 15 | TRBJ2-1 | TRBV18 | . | TGTGCCAGCTCACCATTGAGTAGCTCCTACAATGAGCAGTTCTTC | CASSPLSSSYNEQFF
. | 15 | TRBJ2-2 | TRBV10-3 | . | TGTGCCATCAGCATGGGACTTCAGAACACCGGGGAGCTGTTTTTT | CAISMGLQNTGELFF
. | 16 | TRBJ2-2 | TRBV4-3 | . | TGCGCCAGCAGCCCCGACCGGGGATCCCCTGCCGGGGAGCTGTTTTTT | CASSPDRGSPAGELFF
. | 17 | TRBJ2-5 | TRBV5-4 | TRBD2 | TGTGCCAGCAGCCCAACCGGGACTAGCATTTCCGAGGAGACCCAGTACTTC | CASSPTGTSISEETQYF
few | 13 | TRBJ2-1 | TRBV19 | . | TGTGCCAGTAGTATGGGGGTTTTCAATGAGCAGTTCTTC | CASSMGVFNEQFF
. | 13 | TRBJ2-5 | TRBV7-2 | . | TGTGCCAGCAGCCCGGGCCTCCAAGAGACCCAGTACTTC | CASSPGLQETQYF
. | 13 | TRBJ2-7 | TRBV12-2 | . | TGTGCAAGTCGCTTAGAAAGGACCCGGTCAAAGTACTTC | CASRLERTRSKYF
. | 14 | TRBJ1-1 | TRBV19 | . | TGTGCCAGTAGTATACGACAGGTGAACACTGAAGCTTTCTTT | CASSIRQVNTEAFF
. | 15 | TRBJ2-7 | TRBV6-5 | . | TGTGCCAGCAGTTACTCAGGGACTCAATACTACGAGCAGTACTTC | CASSYSGTQYYEQYF
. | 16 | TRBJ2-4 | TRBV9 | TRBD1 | TGTGCCAGCAGCGTGGGCGTTACAGGGGGCAGCGACATTCAGTACTTC | CASSVGVTGGSDIQYF
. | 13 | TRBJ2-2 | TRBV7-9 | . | TGTGCCAGCAGTCCGACGGAGACCGGGGAGCTGTTTTTT | CASSPTETGELFF
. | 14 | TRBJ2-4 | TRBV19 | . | TGTGCCAGTAGTATGGGTATGGACAAAAACATTCAGTACTTC | CASSMGMDKNIQYF
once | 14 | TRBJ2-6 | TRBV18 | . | TGTGCCAGCTCACCCAGCTCTGGGGCCAACGTCCTGACTTTC | CASSPSSGANVLTF
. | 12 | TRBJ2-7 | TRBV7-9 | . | TGTGCCAGCAGCATACAGGGCTACGAGCAGTACTTC | CASSIQGYEQYF
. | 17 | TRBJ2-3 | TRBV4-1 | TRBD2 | TGCGCCAGCAGCCAAGAGAGGCGGGGGGGTTCCACAGATACGCAGTATTTT | CASSQERRGGSTDTQYF
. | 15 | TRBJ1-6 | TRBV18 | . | TGTGCCAGCTCACGAGGAGGGACCGAGAATTCACCCCTCCACTTT | CASSRGGTENSPLHF
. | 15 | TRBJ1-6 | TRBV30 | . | TGTGCCTGGAGTGTAATCGGGACTCATAATTCACCCCTCCACTTT | CAWSVIGTHNSPLHF
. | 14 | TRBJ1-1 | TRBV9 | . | TGTGCCAGCAGCGTAGTTGAGGCGAACACTGAAGCTTTCTTT | CASSVVEANTEAFF
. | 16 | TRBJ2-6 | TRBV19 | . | TGTGCCAGTAGTCACGGAAGGGGTGGTGGGGCCAACGTCCTGACTTTC | CASSHGRGGGANVLTF
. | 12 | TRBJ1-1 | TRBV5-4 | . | TGTGCCAGCAGCTGGGGGTCGCATGAAGCTTTCTTT | CASSWGSHEAFF
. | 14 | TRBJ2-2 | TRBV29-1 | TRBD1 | TGCAGCGCCCCGGGGACAGGGAACACCGGGGAGCTGTTTTTT | CSAPGTGNTGELFF
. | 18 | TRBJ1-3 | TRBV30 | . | TGTGCCTGGAGGGGCGTGGGGTACAGGCCGGTAGTCGGAAACACCATATATTTT | CAWRGVGYRPVVGNTIYF
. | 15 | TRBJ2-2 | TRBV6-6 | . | TGTGCCAGCAGTACCACGACAGGACCCCCCGGGGAGCTGTTTTTT | CASSTTTGPPGELFF
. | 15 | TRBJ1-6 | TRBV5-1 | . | TGCGCCAGCAGCTCTTGGACAGCTAACCTTGCACCCCTCCACTTT | CASSSWTANLAPLHF
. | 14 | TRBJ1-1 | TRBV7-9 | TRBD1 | TGTGCCAGCAGCGCATTAGGACAGGGGTGGGGAGCTTTCTTT | CASSALGQGWGAFF
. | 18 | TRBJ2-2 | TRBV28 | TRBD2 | TGTGCCAGCAGTTTAGGATTCTTAGCGGGAGGTCTCACCGGGGAGCTGTTTTTT | CASSLGFLAGGLTGELFF
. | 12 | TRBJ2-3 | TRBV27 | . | TGTGCCAGCAGGGTGGCCCAAGATACGCAGTATTTT | CASRVAQDTQYF
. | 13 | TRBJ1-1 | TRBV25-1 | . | TGTGCCAGCAGGGGCCACGCCGCCCTTGAAGCTTTCTTT | CASRGHAALEAFF
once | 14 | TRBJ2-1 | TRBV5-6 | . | TGTGCCAGCAGCTTGGAAGGGACTTACAATGAGCAGTTCTTC | CASSLEGTYNEQFF
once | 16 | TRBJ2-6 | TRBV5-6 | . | TGTGCCAGCAGACGTCAGGGTAACTCTGGGGCCAACGTCCTGACTTTC | CASRRQGNSGANVLTF
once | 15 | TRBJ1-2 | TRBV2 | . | TGTGCCAGCAGTGAAGAGGGGTTAAACCCCTATGGCTACACCTTC | CASSEEGLNPYGYTF
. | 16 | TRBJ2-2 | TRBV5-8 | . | TGTGCCAGCAGCTTTTTTGTGTCATATGACGCCGGGGAGCTGTTTTTT | CASSFFVSYDAGELFF